The TCR beta chain under discussion was sequenced for a study of CD8+CD57+ T cells in acquired aplastic anemia (dated by TCRdb to between 2018 and 2020). Concerning the study at large: Extracted DNA from sorted CD4+ and CD8+ cells averaged approximately 3 ug, ranging from roughly 0.17 to 27.4 ug. An average of around 10 million reads for CD4+ cells and under 12 million reads for CD8+ cells was obtained from healthy donor samples.

Profiling of TCR beta VDJ combinations and CDR3 sequences used genomic DNA as the template. An Illumina HiSeq 2000 was used for TCR repertoire sequencing. Turning to the authors' computational methods: TRBV/TRBJ rearrangement plots, CDR3 size and DJ length profiles, and Simpson's diversity index were used to evaluate the repertoires. Whichever DNA sequence was most abundant in the deep sequencing data was defined as the immunodominant clone. CDR3 amino acid sequences were checked for sharing across subjects and were also compared against the VDJdb database and published repertoires. TCRdb reprocessing: public reads trimmed at Q25 with fastp, clones called with MiXCR, in-frame beta chains kept. Duplicate CDR3 protein sequences are folded into a single record with the most common DNA and genes. For this entry, the V and J calls and clone size follow TCRdb and not the study's own pipeline. Here the sample has roughly 64,000 distinct CDR3 sequences; over 45% occur a single time. The ten most abundant clones make up about 2.5% of the sample.

Concerning this clonotype: Its antigen remains undetermined. No base-level quality is on record; no much larger clone is a single base apart.

Study-wide findings and limitations: No significant difference in CD8+ Simpson's diversity was found between patients and healthy controls (P=0.060). Around 27 CD8+ CDR3 sequences were shared between patients and controls but appeared highly expressed in patients and within their immunodominant clones.

The junction shows trimming of 2 bases on V and 6 bases on J, and the gene matches do not reach 6 bases of it. The CDR3 sequence holds 16 residues, the cysteine and phenylalanine included. This entry keeps only the CDR3 DNA: 48 bases, framed from base 1. CDR1 and CDR2 are drawn from the germline V gene: KGHDR, SFDVKD. In the study, sorted CD4+ and CD8+ blood T cells from patients with severe aplastic anemia and from healthy subjects underwent deep sequencing of TCR repertoires. Ficoll-Paque density gradient centrifugation was used to isolate peripheral blood mononuclear cells. Before DNA was extracted, CD4+ and CD8+ T cells were sorted using either FACS or magnetic beads.

The specimen was sorted CD4+, CD8+, or CD8+CD57+ T cells (not recorded which) from PBMCs. The chain joins TRBV24-1 to TRBJ1-5, with 10 bases matching TRBD1. This clonotype was obtained from a human donor in good health, serving as a control. CDR3 region: CATSDSRQGAGQPQHF. The DNA sequence is given as TGTGCCACCAGTGATTCGCGACAGGGGGCAGGTCAGCCCCAGCATTTT.